The rows below give T cell receptor beta chains drawn from one sample of a study of shared clonotypes between healthy human individuals. Produced via immunoSEQ multiplex PCR; TCRdb's table is partial and in-frame only. The table shows about 560,000 clones, with around three quarters occurring only once. The sample was PBMCs. All receptors derive from a woman in her forties in good health. Some clones in this sample may be carry-over from other donors' samples. The conserved cysteine and the conserved F or W are not part of the CDR3 here.

v_gene,j_gene,CDR3aa
TRBV4-1,TRBJ2-7,ASSQVPSREGRYEQY
TRBV2,TRBJ2-7,ASSEGYEQY
TRBV19,TRBJ2-3,ASSGQLFTDTQY
TRBV25-1,TRBJ2-3,ASSAGTSRGDTQY
TRBV11-2,TRBJ2-1,ASSSTSGRPRNEQF
TRBV6-4,TRBJ2-2,ASSEEGGTGELF
TRBV19,TRBJ1-2,ASSMVEYGYT
TRBV19,TRBJ2-5,ASYFGLAGVVETQY
TRBV28,TRBJ2-1,ASSFQGVNEQF
TRBV6-5,TRBJ2-1,ASSEAGVRVF
TRBV19,TRBJ2-3,ASSIGRLDTQY
TRBV7-9,TRBJ2-5,AGGDFGTYQETQY
TRBV28,TRBJ1-2,ASSSRDRAIYGYT
TRBV6-6,TRBJ2-7,ASGSAGAVLEQY
TRBV11-1,TRBJ2-1,ASSTRWGYNEQF
TRBV6-6,TRBJ2-2,ASSYSGTRNTGELF
TRBV19,TRBJ2-1,ASSMRMREVRF
TRBV27,TRBJ1-2,ASSPTGGYGYT
TRBV11-1,TRBJ2-7,ASSTQGGLSYEQY
TRBV30,TRBJ1-5,AWSRDRGTQPQH
TRBV29-1,TRBJ1-2,SVTGGADYGYT
TRBV7-7,TRBJ2-3,ASSFGPQDTQY